This paragraph covers one T cell receptor beta chain sequence. The specificity of this receptor is unknown. Within one base of it there is no much larger clone, and no base qualities were kept. Via the germline V gene, CDR1 is MGHRA and CDR2 YSYEKL. The CDR3 covers 13 residues, taking in both the cysteine and the phenylalanine. The retained sequence is limited to the CDR3, 39 bases, with the frame set at the first base. V is clipped by 1 base and J by 3 bases, and the sequence between their germline boundaries is 6 bases long. Read against the paper, the sample's treatment or condition label means: roughly 19 received Ad26.COV2.S at low or high dose, single or two shots; about 5 received placebo; per-sample allocation not given. For vaccine and placebo recipients, repertoires were sequenced using samples collected on day 63 after the first injection. Between 29 July and 7 August 2020, Cohort 1b enrolled some 25 adults aged 18-55 years at one site in Boston, USA. Ad26.COV2.S consisted of a replication-incompetent adenovirus type 26 vector by which a prefusion-stabilized SARS-CoV-2 spike protein from the original Wuhan strain was expressed.

The sample comes from a study of Ad26.COV2.S vaccination and SARS-CoV-2 variants (dated by TCRdb to about 2021). Background for the entire study: Donors in the vaccine arm were drawn from COV1001, a phase I-IIa trial of Ad26.COV2.S in healthy adults that was multicentre, randomized, double-blind and placebo-controlled. Ad26.COV2.S was administered intramuscularly at a dose of 5x10^10 or 1x10^11 viral particles, either as one shot or as two shots given 56 days apart. Blinding of investigators to trial group allocation was maintained during experiments and outcome assessment. The TCR-sequenced set comprised around 30 samples: approximately 20 Ad26.COV2.S vaccine recipients, 5 placebo recipients and 8 SARS-CoV-2 convalescent individuals. Participants in the trial were split at random into five groups of five each, receiving low-dose or high-dose Ad26.COV2.S once or twice, or else placebo on both occasions. The specificity and breadth of SARS-CoV-2-reactive T cell receptors after Ad26.COV2.S vaccination were assessed by TCRbeta repertoire sequencing. Overall results and qualifications from the work: The authors noted that total T cell responses may have been underestimated by the TCR breadth and depth analyses. The study was not powered for comparison of responses between vaccine doses or regimens. Substantial breadth of spike-specific CD8+ and CD4+ T cell responses was reported after vaccination. Vaccine and placebo recipients had similar non-spike TCR breadth, a finding consistent with the vaccine containing only spike. Ad26.COV2.S recipients had higher spike-specific TCR breadth than placebo recipients (P = 0.0014).

TCRbeta CDR3 regions were sequenced with the immunoSEQ Assay. After extraction, genomic DNA underwent amplification by bias-controlled multiplex PCR, followed by high-throughput sequencing. Per the source publication's procedure: To quantify the absolute abundance of every unique TCRbeta CDR3 region, sequences were collapsed and filtered. T cell fraction was estimated by normalization of TCRbeta template counts to usable DNA, with usable DNA being measured through amplification of reference genes present in all nucleated cells. Repertoire TCRs were annotated as SARS-CoV-2-specific when V gene, CDR3 amino acid sequence and J gene were exactly matched to a known reactive TCR set. The reference SARS-CoV-2 TCR set was obtained from MIRA and was filtered for enrichment in COVID-19-positive ImmuneCODE repertoires, whereby public or cross-reactive TCRs were removed. Drawing on the MIRA antigens, annotated TCRs were analysed further at the level of specific ORF or position within ORF. Breadth was defined as annotated unique rearrangements over total unique productive rearrangements; depth was the summed frequency of those rearrangements. Group comparisons of TCR breadth used two-sided Wilcoxon rank-sum tests. TCRdb took over this immuneACCESS table, retaining in-frame rearrangements with V and J assigned. Such tables are incomplete; in checked studies, under half of the missing clones stem from an unresolved V gene, and the remainder is unexplained. D and trimming were read from the DNA, whereas the V and J calls and clone size are those reported in that table. Counted in this sample were approximately 300,000 clones; 70% to 90% of them appeared once. 1.5% to 2.5% of the sample is taken by the ten largest.

This clonotype originated in a person aged 18 to 65 who received the Ad26.COV2.S COVID-19 vaccine or a placebo. The chain is made from TRBV4-1 and TRBJ1-1; no D gene can be assigned with confidence. The sequenced sample was peripheral blood, obtained in a trial of Ad26.COV2.S vaccine versus placebo. This receptor has the CDR3 CASSQVRDTEAFF. The sequenced DNA is TGCGCCAGCAGCCAAGTCCGGGACACTGAAGCTTTCTTT.